This TCR beta chain was recorded in a study of post-analysis software for immune sequencing data. Overall study: The disease courses spanned relapsing-remitting, secondary progressive and progressive-relapsing forms of multiple sclerosis.

cDNA libraries for TCR beta contained unique molecular identifiers. T cells numbering about 0.85 to 11 million yielded cDNA molecules that totaled about 500,000. TCRdb called the PCR reads again in MiXCR, with one record for every CDR3 protein. The sample lists hundreds of thousands of distinct CDR3 sequences; roughly 50% were seen once. In regard to this clonotype: Germline is not matched at one junction end, which may reflect a read error.

Sequenced: blood. The TCR originated in a girl aged 5-17 years with multiple sclerosis.

The CDR3 region has the DNA TGTGCCAGCAGCTACTCCGGGACTAGCGGTTCTACGCAGTATTTT. Its translation is CASSYSGTSGSTQYF. The chain couples TRBV6-5 to TRBJ2-3; the match to TRBD2 covers 11 bases. Germline CDR1 reads MNHEY; CDR2 reads SVGAGI. CDR3 length: 15 amino acids.